These T cell receptor beta chains were read from a single sample in a study of human T cells and chemical hapten exposure. TCRdb re-called the RACE reads with MiXCR, one entry per CDR3 protein. In the table there are approximately 72,000 distinct CDR3 sequences, around 10% of which are singletons. The sample was whole blood, taken in connection with sensitization to the hapten diphenylcyclopropenone (DPC). These receptor sequences come from a woman aged 50 to 65 with alopecia areata. Some clones in this sample may be carry-over from other donors' samples. Both conserved end residues are part of each CDR3. Each record gives: D gene, J gene, V gene, CDR3 length, clone size, CDR3 protein, CDR3 DNA. D genes are given only for firm matches. Clone size, where shown, is once, few, many, or a class for clones that have expanded.

D: .
J: TRBJ2-7
V: TRBV6-1
length: 15
size: medium-sized
CDR3: CASSEGTSSPYEQYF
DNA: TGTGCCAGCAGTGAAGGCACCTCGTCCCCCTACGAGCAGTACTTC

D: .
J: TRBJ2-7
V: TRBV6-5
length: 15
size: many
CDR3: CASSYSFSGGYEQYF
DNA: TGTGCCAGCAGTTACTCGTTTTCCGGGGGCTACGAGCAGTACTTC

D: .
J: TRBJ2-1
V: TRBV7-9
length: 12
size: .
CDR3: CASSLVATRPFF
DNA: TGTGCCAGCAGCTTGGTTGCCACTCGGCCGTTCTTC

D: .
J: TRBJ1-2
V: TRBV18
length: 16
size: few
CDR3: CASSPKLTGSDYGYTF
DNA: TGTGCCAGCTCACCCAAACTCACAGGTTCCGACTATGGCTACACCTTC

D: TRBD1
J: TRBJ2-7
V: TRBV4-2
length: 13
size: many
CDR3: CASSPDRVYEQYF
DNA: TGTGCCAGCAGCCCCGACAGGGTCTACGAGCAGTACTTC

D: .
J: TRBJ2-7
V: TRBV24-1
length: 12
size: many
CDR3: CATSKDSYEQYF
DNA: TGTGCCACCTCGAAGGACAGCTACGAGCAGTACTTC

D: .
J: TRBJ1-6
V: TRBV5-8
length: 12
size: .
CDR3: CASSLYDSPLHF
DNA: TGTGCCAGCAGCCTTTATGATTCACCCCTCCACTTT

D: .
J: TRBJ1-6
V: TRBV20-1
length: 13
size: many
CDR3: CSAFPFRQSPLHF
DNA: TGCAGTGCTTTCCCCTTTCGCCAGTCACCCCTCCACTTT

D: .
J: TRBJ2-1
V: TRBV20-1
length: 11
size: few
CDR3: CSALRGPEQFF
DNA: TGCAGTGCCCTAAGGGGCCCTGAGCAGTTCTTC

D: .
J: TRBJ2-3
V: TRBV7-9
length: 12
size: .
CDR3: CASSSRTDTQYF
DNA: TGTGCCAGCAGCTCGAGGACAGATACGCAGTATTTT

D: TRBD2
J: TRBJ2-3
V: TRBV6-2/TRBV6-3
length: 16
size: .
CDR3: CASSYGLAAGTDTQYF
DNA: TGTGCCAGCAGTTACGGACTAGCGGCAGGCACAGATACGCAGTATTTT

D: .
J: TRBJ2-1
V: TRBV12-3/TRBV12-4
length: 12
size: .
CDR3: CASAPKRRGQFF
DNA: TGTGCCAGCGCACCAAAGCGGAGGGGGCAGTTCTTC

D: .
J: TRBJ1-5
V: TRBV19
length: 16
size: many
CDR3: CASSAGTPYSNQPQHF
DNA: TGTGCCAGTAGTGCCGGGACACCGTATAGCAATCAGCCCCAGCATTTT

D: .
J: TRBJ2-1
V: TRBV11-2
length: 18
size: few
CDR3: CASSLLEVLEEPGDEQFF
DNA: TGTGCCAGCAGTTTACTCGAAGTTCTCGAGGAACCAGGGGATGAGCAGTTCTTC

D: .
J: TRBJ2-5
V: TRBV11-2
length: 13
size: many
CDR3: CASSRNLRETQYF
DNA: TGTGCCAGCAGCCGAAACCTTAGAGAGACCCAGTACTTC

D: .
J: TRBJ2-1
V: TRBV10-3
length: 14
size: .
CDR3: CAISVQGRGNEQFF
DNA: TGTGCCATCAGTGTTCAGGGAAGGGGCAATGAGCAGTTCTTC

D: .
J: TRBJ2-1
V: TRBV24-1
length: 15
size: .
CDR3: CATSEAGTADNEQFF
DNA: TGTGCCACCAGTGAAGCCGGGACGGCTGACAATGAGCAGTTCTTC

D: .
J: TRBJ1-1
V: TRBV20-1
length: 12
size: .
CDR3: CSTPRRGTEAFF
DNA: TGCAGTACTCCCCGGCGCGGCACTGAAGCTTTCTTT

D: .
J: TRBJ2-1
V: TRBV5-6
length: 17
size: many
CDR3: CASSLGGGSGPYNEQFF
DNA: TGTGCCAGCAGCTTGGGGGGTGGTAGCGGACCCTACAATGAGCAGTTCTTC

D: .
J: TRBJ2-1
V: TRBV20-1
length: 10
size: .
CDR3: CSASVNEQFF
DNA: TGCAGTGCTAGCGTTAATGAGCAGTTCTTC

D: TRBD2
J: TRBJ2-7
V: TRBV7-2
length: 16
size: few
CDR3: CASSLAAALAAYEQYF
DNA: TGTGCCAGCAGCTTAGCAGCAGCACTAGCGGCCTACGAGCAGTACTTC

D: .
J: TRBJ2-2
V: TRBV5-1
length: 18
size: many
CDR3: CASSPRTQGQMATGELFF
DNA: TGCGCCAGCAGCCCACGGACGCAAGGCCAAATGGCCACCGGGGAGCTGTTTTTT

D: .
J: TRBJ2-7
V: TRBV12-3/TRBV12-4
length: 13
size: many
CDR3: CASSYTDGGEQYF
DNA: TGTGCCAGCAGTTACACGGATGGGGGCGAGCAGTACTTC

D: TRBD2
J: TRBJ2-3
V: TRBV5-1
length: 15
size: .
CDR3: CASSISGTHSDTQYF
DNA: TGCGCCAGCAGCATCAGCGGGACGCACTCAGATACGCAGTATTTT

D: .
J: TRBJ1-3
V: TRBV5-6
length: 15
size: few
CDR3: CASSFWADSGNTIYF
DNA: TGTGCCAGCAGCTTCTGGGCAGACTCTGGAAACACCATATATTTT

D: .
J: TRBJ1-1
V: TRBV7-6
length: 17
size: many
CDR3: CASSKRRLSASNTEAFF
DNA: TGTGCCAGCAGCAAGAGAAGGCTTTCTGCATCGAACACTGAAGCTTTCTTT

D: .
J: TRBJ1-5
V: TRBV3-1
length: 15
size: .
CDR3: CASSQQGGSNQPQHF
DNA: TGTGCCAGCAGCCAACAGGGAGGAAGCAATCAGCCCCAGCATTTT

D: .
J: TRBJ1-5
V: TRBV6-2/TRBV6-3
length: 18
size: .
CDR3: CASTKPTRRDIGNQPQHF
DNA: TGTGCCAGCACCAAGCCAACCCGCCGGGACATAGGCAATCAGCCCCAGCATTTT

D: .
J: TRBJ1-6
V: TRBV4-1
length: 13
size: few
CDR3: CASSLVFNSPLHF
DNA: TGCGCCAGCAGCCTCGTTTTTAATTCACCCCTCCACTTT

D: .
J: TRBJ1-5
V: TRBV6-2/TRBV6-3
length: 14
size: many
CDR3: CASSYVNGNQPQHF
DNA: TGTGCCAGCAGTTACGTTAACGGAAATCAGCCCCAGCATTTT

D: TRBD1
J: TRBJ2-5
V: TRBV28
length: 12
size: .
CDR3: CASSTGGKTQYF
DNA: TGTGCCAGCAGCACAGGGGGTAAGACCCAGTACTTC

D: TRBD2
J: TRBJ2-3
V: TRBV12-5
length: 14
size: many
CDR3: CASGASGSPDTQYF
DNA: TGTGCTAGTGGGGCGAGCGGGAGTCCCGATACGCAGTATTTT

D: TRBD2
J: TRBJ2-7
V: TRBV7-9
length: 15
size: .
CDR3: CTSRHGTSGEYEQYF
DNA: TGTACCAGCAGACACGGGACTAGCGGGGAATACGAGCAGTACTTC

D: .
J: TRBJ1-1
V: TRBV6-6
length: 11
size: many
CDR3: CASSSNTEAFF
DNA: TGTGCCAGCAGCTCTAACACTGAAGCTTTCTTT

D: TRBD1
J: TRBJ1-1
V: TRBV28
length: 15
size: many
CDR3: CASSFGDRVGTEAFF
DNA: TGTGCCAGCAGTTTTGGGGACAGGGTTGGCACTGAAGCTTTCTTT

D: .
J: TRBJ2-5
V: TRBV2
length: 15
size: .
CDR3: CASSGSWTNPLGEYF
DNA: TGTGCCAGCAGTGGAAGTTGGACTAACCCCCTAGGGGAGTACTTC

D: TRBD2
J: TRBJ2-1
V: TRBV6-2/TRBV6-3
length: 15
size: many
CDR3: CASSTGLAVNNEQFF
DNA: TGTGCCAGCAGCACGGGACTAGCGGTAAACAATGAGCAGTTCTTC

D: .
J: TRBJ1-4
V: TRBV28
length: 15
size: many
CDR3: CASSLYQGPNEKLFF
DNA: TGTGCCAGCAGTTTATATCAGGGGCCTAATGAAAAACTGTTTTTT